This T cell receptor beta chain was identified in a study of T cell responses to AZD1222 COVID-19 vaccine (dated by TCRdb to about 2021). Looking at the study overall: TCR sequencing was performed for about 250 trial participants, of whom around 200 were given two doses of AZD1222 and around 25 were given two doses of MenACWY control vaccine. Trial participants were enrolled by age into subgroups of 18-55, 56-69 and 70-plus years, and around 150, 28 and 57 TCR-sequenced participants, respectively, were included in these subgroups.

The sample's time point label is to be understood as: about 28 days (+/-7) after the second vaccine dose. AZD1222 recipients given second doses at about 4 weeks or at about 12 weeks were pooled, since spike-specific TCR depth and breadth were not found to differ between the two schedules. Samples from vaccinated people were obtained from the UK trials COV001 and COV002, which included a single-blind randomized controlled phase 2/3 trial of AZD1222 (ChAdOx1 nCoV-19) in healthy adults. Trial participant PBMC samples were collected at day 0 and day 28 after the second dose for TCRbeta chain sequencing. The V and J ends are trimmed by 3 bases and 0 bases, leaving 12 bases between them. The germline V gene gives CDR1 as ENHRY and CDR2 as SYGVKD. There are 15 amino acids in the CDR3, from cysteine to phenylalanine inclusive. The retained sequence is limited to the CDR3, 45 bases, with the frame set at the first base.

Comment on this clone: Its antigen is unknown. Per-base qualities were not stored, and no clone one base away is much larger.

The CDR3 regions of human TCRbeta chains were analyzed by immunosequencing. On the authors' methods: TCRs in the repertoires were compared against a reference library of SARS-CoV-2-specific TCRs that had been generated with the MIRA antigen-specificity platform. Breadth was defined as the fraction of unique TCRs that were SARS-CoV-2-associated, and depth was defined as the fraction of total T cells that were SARS-CoV-2-associated. Using the MIRA data, each spike-specific TCR was assigned both to the spike region to which the TCR was reactive and to a CD4 or CD8 class. Log10-transformed breadth and depth values were compared by one-way ANOVA with Sidak's multiple comparisons tests. TCRdb limited this immuneACCESS table to in-frame rearrangements with V and J called. A share of clones is missing; checked studies link under half to unresolved V genes, and the rest is unexplained. D and trimming were read from the DNA, whereas the V and J calls and clone size are those reported in that table. The sample table records about 88,000 clones; about 89% of these occur just once. The top ten clonotypes cover around 5% of the sample.

Points the paper makes about the study in general: Because no day 14 peak-response samples were available, the repertoires could be characterized only after the peak T cell response. Conclusions about previously exposed vaccinees were limited because only 5 or 6 AZD1222 recipients were SARS-CoV-2 seropositive at baseline. After two AZD1222 doses, both the breadth and the depth of spike-specific TCRs were significantly higher than at day 0 and than in MenACWY recipients. The vaccine-associated CD4 TCRs covered the entire spike protein, and the dominant responses fell in regions 160-218 and 743-854. In the small 56-69-year group, the increase in depth fell short of significance, most likely because of low power. Participants were mostly white British, with more females than males. The authors suggested clonal diversity may have been underestimated. Epitopes outside the regions mutated in the B.1.351 and B.1.1.7 variants were reportedly recognized by nearly half of the unique spike-specific TCRs.

The chain was built from TRBV10-3 and TRBJ2-7; the best D guess is TRBD1, with 5 bases matching. The source was peripheral blood, collected 28 days after the second AZD1222 dose. The source of this sequence is an adult who received the AZD1222 COVID-19 vaccine. CDR3 sequence: CAISDGQGSSYEQYF. The DNA reads TGTGCCATCAGTGATGGGCAGGGTAGCTCCTACGAGCAGTACTTC.